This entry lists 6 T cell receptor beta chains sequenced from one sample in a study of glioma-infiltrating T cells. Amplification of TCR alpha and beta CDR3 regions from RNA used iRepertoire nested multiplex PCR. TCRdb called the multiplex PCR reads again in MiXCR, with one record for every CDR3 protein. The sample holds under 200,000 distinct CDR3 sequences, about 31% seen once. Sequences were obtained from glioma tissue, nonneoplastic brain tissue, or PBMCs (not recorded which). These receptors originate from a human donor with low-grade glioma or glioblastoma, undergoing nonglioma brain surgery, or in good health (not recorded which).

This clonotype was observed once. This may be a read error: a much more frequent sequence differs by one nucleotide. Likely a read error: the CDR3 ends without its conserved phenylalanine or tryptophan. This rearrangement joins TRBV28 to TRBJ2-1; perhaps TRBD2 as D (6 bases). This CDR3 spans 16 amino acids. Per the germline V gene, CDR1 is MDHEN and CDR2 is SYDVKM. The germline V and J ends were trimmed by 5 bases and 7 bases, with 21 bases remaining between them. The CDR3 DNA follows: TGTGCCAGCAGTCCCCCGGGGGTGCCTCGAGGGAATGAGCAGTTCCTC. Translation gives CASSPPGVPRGNEQFL.

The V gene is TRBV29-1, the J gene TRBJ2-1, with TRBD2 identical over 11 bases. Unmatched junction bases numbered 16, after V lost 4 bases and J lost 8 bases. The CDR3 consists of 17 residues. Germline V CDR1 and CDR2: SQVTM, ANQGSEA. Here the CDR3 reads CSVGILAGGGTGHEQFF. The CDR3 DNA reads TGCAGCGTTGGTATCCTAGCGGGAGGAGGAACGGGACATGAGCAGTTCTTC.

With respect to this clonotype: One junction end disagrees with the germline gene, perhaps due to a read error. CDR3 residues: CGAFDRGFAEAFF. The CDR3, as DNA: TGCGGTGCCTTTGACAGGGGCTTCGCTGAAGCTTTCTTT. The chain recombines TRBV20-1 with TRBJ1-1; 8 positions agree with TRBD1. Germline V gene data show CDR1 as DFQATT and CDR2 as SNEGSKA (reference sequence). This CDR3 spans 13 amino acids.

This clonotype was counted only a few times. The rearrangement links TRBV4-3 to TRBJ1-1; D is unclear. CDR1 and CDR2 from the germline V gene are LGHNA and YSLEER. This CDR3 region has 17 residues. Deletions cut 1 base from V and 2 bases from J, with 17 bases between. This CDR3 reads CASSQGPPLSVNTEAFF. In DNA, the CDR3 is TGCGCCAGCAGCCAAGGCCCCCCTCTATCAGTAAACACTGAAGCTTTCTTT.

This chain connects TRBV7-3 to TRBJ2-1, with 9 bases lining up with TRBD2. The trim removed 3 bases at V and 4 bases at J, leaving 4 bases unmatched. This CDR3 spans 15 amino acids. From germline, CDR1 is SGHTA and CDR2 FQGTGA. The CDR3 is CASSFSGRAYNEQFF. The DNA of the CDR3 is TGTGCCAGCAGCTTTAGCGGGAGAGCATACAATGAGCAGTTCTTC.

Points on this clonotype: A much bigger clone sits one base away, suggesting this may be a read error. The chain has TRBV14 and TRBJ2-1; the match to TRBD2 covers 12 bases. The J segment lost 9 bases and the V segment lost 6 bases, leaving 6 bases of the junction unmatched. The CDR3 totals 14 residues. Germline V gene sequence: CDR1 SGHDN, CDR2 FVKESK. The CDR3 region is CASRTSGSQAEQFF. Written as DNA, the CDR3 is TGTGCCAGCAGGACTAGCGGGAGTCAAGCTGAGCAGTTCTTC.